The next 20 T cell receptor beta chains were all read from a single sample in a study of blood T cell repertoires in COVID-19. TCRdb's copy holds only in-frame clones and misses some; the assay was immunoSEQ multiplex PCR. The data show tens of thousands of clones, with about four fifths seen just once and about 1.2% held by the top ten. Sample: peripheral blood. All receptors derive from a woman older than 75 with acute or convalescent COVID-19.

This sequence joins TRBV6-5 and TRBJ2-5; D uncertain. This CDR3 is 10 amino acids long. V was clipped by 7 bases and J by 4 bases, with 4 bases between them. Germline-derived CDR1 and CDR2 are MNHEY and SVGAGI. As DNA, the CDR3 is TGTGCCAGCATCTCAGAGACCCAGTACTTC. Translation gives CASISETQYF.

V usage is TRBV11-2 and J usage is TRBJ1-6; D call uncertain. Germline CDR1 reads SGHAT; CDR2 reads FQNNGV. The CDR3 extends over 15 amino acids. V lost 1 base, J lost 2 bases, and 6 bases lay in between. CDR3 bases: TGTGCCAGCAGCTTAGGCGGCGCCTATAATTCACCCCTCCACTTT. Protein sequence: CASSLGGAYNSPLHF.

V is TRBV5-1 and J is TRBJ2-5, with D possibly being TRBD1 (5 bases). CDR3 length: 15 residues. Germline values: CDR1 SGHRS, CDR2 YFSETQ. V was cut by 4 bases and J by 5 bases, with 18 bases left in between. The CDR3 here is CASSGSGALGETQYF. CDR3 nucleotide sequence: TGCGCCAGCAGCGGGTCTGGGGCTCTCGGGGAGACCCAGTACTTC.

J is TRBJ1-5 and V is TRBV3-1 (or the pseudogene TRBV3-2); D is unresolved. The V end was cut by 4 bases, the J end by 7 bases, with 17 bases between. In germline, CDR1 is LGHDT, CDR2 YNNKEL (reference sequence). CDR3 length: 15 amino acids. The DNA for the CDR3 is TGTGCCAGCAGCCCCTTTCTGGGAGGAGGGCAGCCCCAGCATTTT. Translating gives CASSPFLGGGQPQHF.

V and J are TRBV5-4 and TRBJ1-4; D not certain. The CDR3 is made up of 16 amino acids. Germline assignment: CDR1 SGHNT and CDR2 YYREEE (reference sequence). Trimming took 5 bases from V and 2 from J, leaving 16 bases between them. The CDR3, as DNA: TGTGCCAGCAGTAATATCAGGCCGGGGACTAATGAAAAACTGTTTTTT. This codes for CASSNIRPGTNEKLFF. Using reference TRBV5-4 and TRBJ1-4 for the parts outside the CDR3, the full variable domain is ETGVTQSPTHLIKTRGQQVTLRCSSQSGHNTVSWYQQALGQGPQFIFQYYREEENGRGNFPPRFSGLQFPNYSSELNVNALELDDSALYLCASSNIRPGTNEKLFFGSGTQLSVL.

The genes are TRBV25-1 and TRBJ1-4; 8 nucleotides line up with TRBD1. Germline loops: CDR1 MGHDK, CDR2 SYGVNS. The junction had 5 bases not matched to a gene; V was cut back by 3 bases and J by 8 bases. There are 14 residues in the CDR3. CDR3 residues: CASSDPGQEEKLFF. The DNA for the CDR3 is TGTGCCAGCAGTGATCCGGGACAGGAGGAAAAACTGTTTTTT.

The rearrangement uses TRBV24-1 and TRBJ1-2; TRBD1 aligns across 9 bases. Unmatched junction bases numbered 5, after V lost 3 bases and J lost 7 bases. CDR1 is KGHDR, CDR2 SFDVKD, per germline. The CDR3 runs 14 residues. The CDR3 reads CATSDGDRVSGYTF. The CDR3 bases are TGTGCCACCAGTGATGGGGACAGGGTGAGTGGCTACACCTTC.

The chain combines TRBV27 with TRBJ2-2; D not certain. Trimming took off 3 bases at V and 8 bases at J, with 13 bases between the two ends. This CDR3 comprises 14 residues. CDR1 is MNHEY, CDR2 SMNVEV, per germline (reference sequence). CDR3 nucleotides: TGTGCCAGCAGTTTTGCCGCCGTTACAGGGGAGCTGTTTTTT. It is translated as CASSFAAVTGELFF.

The rearrangement uses TRBV10-3 and TRBJ2-2; TRBD2 matches at 15 bases. CDR1 and CDR2 from the germline V gene are ENHRY and SYGVKD. The CDR3 is 14 residues long. With V trimmed by 11 bases and J by 5 bases, 3 bases remained unmatched. The chain's CDR3 is CAAGTSGGTGELFF. The CDR3 coding sequence is TGTGCCGCCGGGACTAGCGGGGGGACCGGGGAGCTGTTTTTT.

The V call is TRBV12-3 or TRBV12-4, the J call TRBJ1-1; D might be TRBD1 (6 bases). The CDR3 length is 13 residues. V lost 6 bases and J lost 0, with 8 bases in between. CDR3 bases: TGTGCCAGCAGGGGGGCGCTGAACACTGAAGCTTTCTTT. This translates into CASRGALNTEAFF.

A remark on this clone: The germline gene is not matched at one end of the junction; a read error may be the cause. The chain carries TRBV3-1 (or the pseudogene TRBV3-2) and TRBJ2-3, with D possibly being TRBD2 (6 bases). Germline loops: CDR1 LGHDT, CDR2 YNNKEL (reference sequence). CDR3 size: 13 residues. The CDR3 nucleotides are TGTGCCAGCAGCCAAGGACCGTTAGCGGAACCTCTTTTT. This translates into CASSQGPLAEPLF.

V usage is TRBV2 and J usage is TRBJ2-6; 11 bases fit TRBD1. This CDR3 comprises 17 residues. Trimming cost V 6 bases and J 0 bases; bases outside gene matches: 4. Germline V lookup: CDR1 SNHLY, CDR2 FYNNEI. The CDR3 region is CASRFGTGGSGANVLTF. The DNA of the CDR3 is TGTGCCAGCAGATTTGGGACAGGGGGCTCTGGGGCCAACGTCCTGACTTTC.

The rearrangement links TRBV12-3 or TRBV12-4 to TRBJ1-6, with a weak D call TRBD1 (5 bases). The ends were cut back, 5 bases at V and 9 bases at J, with 8 bases in the middle. CDR3 size: 12 residues. The DNA for the CDR3 is TGTGCCAGCAGTCGCAGGGTTTCACCCCTCCACTTT. Translated: CASSRRVSPLHF.

V and J are TRBV27 and TRBJ1-2; 11 bases are a match to TRBD1. The ends lost 0 bases at V and 9 bases at J; junction bases unmatched: 3. The CDR3 loop spans 14 amino acids. CDR1 is MNHEY, CDR2 SMNVEV, per germline (reference sequence). The CDR3 DNA reads as TGTGCCAGCAGTTTATCCGGGACAGGGGGGAGCTACACCTTC. This translates into CASSLSGTGGSYTF.

CDR3 loop: CASSTGTFQETQYF. The CDR3 region has the DNA TGCGCCAGCAGCACTGGGACTTTCCAAGAGACCCAGTACTTC. This chain connects TRBV5-1 to TRBJ2-5, with a possible D match to TRBD2 (6 bases). V dropped 4 bases and J dropped 1 base, with 11 bases sitting between them. The CDR3 is 14 amino acids. The V gene's germline CDR1 is SGHRS and CDR2 YFSETQ.

The chain recombines TRBV7-3 with TRBJ1-2; weak D call: TRBD1 (6 bases). The V end lost 0 bases, the J end lost 7 bases, and 12 bases lay between the germline ends. This CDR3 has 14 residues. Germline CDR1 SGHTA, CDR2 FQGTGA. The CDR3 nucleotides are TGTGCCAGCAGCTTAACGGACAGTCAAAGTGGCTACACCTTC. Translation gives CASSLTDSQSGYTF.

This clone was detected only a few times. This rearrangement joins TRBV6-5 to TRBJ2-3; D gene uncertain. The CDR3 is 12 amino acids. The V gene lost 4 bases and the J gene lost 1 base, with 3 bases spanning the gap. Germline CDR1 reads MNHEY; CDR2 reads SVGAGI. The CDR3 here is CASSFGTDTQYF. CDR3 nucleotide sequence: TGTGCCAGCAGTTTCGGCACAGATACGCAGTATTTT.

The J gene is TRBJ1-2, the V gene TRBV11-2; D remains ambiguous. Trimming removed 5 bases from V and 6 bases from J, with 10 bases in between. Germline loops: CDR1 SGHAT, CDR2 FQNNGV. The CDR3 covers 12 residues. In DNA, the CDR3 is TGTGCCAGCAGCCCGGGGATCCATGGCTACACCTTC. Protein sequence: CASSPGIHGYTF. The complete variable domain, with remaining parts taken from reference TRBV11-2 and TRBJ1-2, reads EAGVAQSPRYKIIEKRQSVAFWCNPISGHATLYWYQQILGQGPKLLIQFQNNGVVDDSQLPKDRFSAERLKGVDSTLKIQPAKLEDSAVYLCASSPGIHGYTFGSGTRLTVV.

This chain joins TRBV2 and TRBJ2-1; the match to TRBD2 covers 11 bases. The CDR3 is 15 residues long. Looked up from germline, CDR1 is SNHLY and CDR2 is FYNNEI. V lost 7 bases to trimming and J lost 5 bases; unmatched junction nucleotides: 7. The CDR3 DNA sequence: TGTGCCAGCATCCCCCCGACTAGCGGGAACAATGAGCAGTTCTTC. Protein product: CASIPPTSGNNEQFF.

The chain has TRBV5-1 and TRBJ2-2; possible D gene TRBD2, 5 bases. Trimming took 2 bases from V and 4 from J, leaving 15 bases between them. Germline V CDR1 and CDR2: SGHRS, YFSETQ. The CDR3 is 16 amino acids. The CDR3 coding sequence is TGCGCCAGCAGCTTTATGCTAGTAGGGAGCACCGGGGAGCTGTTTTTT. Translation: CASSFMLVGSTGELFF.